The sequence of this T cell receptor (beta chain) was determined in a study of T-cell reconstitution after alpha-beta-depleted transplantation in children. This clonotype was observed many times. Library preparation (for TCRbeta) was performed with unique molecular identifiers. Via MiXCR, TCRdb re-called the PCR reads, giving one row per CDR3 protein. The sample has about 370,000 distinct CDR3 sequences; over 20% are singletons. The junction had 4 bases not matched to a gene; V was cut back by 2 bases and J by 0 bases. This CDR3 is 15 amino acids long. Germline CDR1 and CDR2: DFQATT and SNEGSKA (reference sequence).

This TCR came from a human donor who donated a stem cell graft to a child with acute myeloid leukemia. The material sequenced was PBMCs from the stem cell graft donor, taken from the stem cell graft. The chain recombines TRBV20-1 with TRBJ2-7, with TRBD1 matching over 10 bases. CDR3 DNA sequence: TGCAGTGCTAGAAGGGGACAGGGGAGCTCCTACGAGCAGTACTTC. Protein: CSARRGQGSSYEQYF.